The TCR beta chain under discussion was sequenced for a study of blood T cell repertoires in COVID-19. Study as a whole: T cells, B-cell-depleted T cells, or PBMCs supplied cDNA or gDNA.

Libraries were prepared by immunoSEQ multiplex PCR; TCRdb keeps only in-frame clonotypes and omits some of them. Of about 200,000 clones listed, about 88% were seen once; the top ten hold roughly 4%. Cohorts were assigned according to the clinical history that participants reported. Within 2 weeks of study entry, exposed participants had contacted a PCR-confirmed or clinician-diagnosed COVID-19 case. Per germline, CDR1 SEHNR and CDR2 FQNEAQ (reference sequence). This CDR3 has 16 residues. The V gene end was trimmed by 5 bases and the J gene end by 1 base; junction bases not matched to a gene: 6. Input material: PBMCs or T cells enriched from blood (not recorded which). The chain joins TRBV7-9 to TRBJ1-3, with 9 bases that match TRBD1. The receptor's source is a woman under 40 who had been exposed to COVID-19. This CDR3 reads CASSTGQGWSGNTIYF. In DNA, the CDR3 is TGTGCCAGCAGCACCGGACAGGGGTGGTCTGGAAACACCATATATTTT.